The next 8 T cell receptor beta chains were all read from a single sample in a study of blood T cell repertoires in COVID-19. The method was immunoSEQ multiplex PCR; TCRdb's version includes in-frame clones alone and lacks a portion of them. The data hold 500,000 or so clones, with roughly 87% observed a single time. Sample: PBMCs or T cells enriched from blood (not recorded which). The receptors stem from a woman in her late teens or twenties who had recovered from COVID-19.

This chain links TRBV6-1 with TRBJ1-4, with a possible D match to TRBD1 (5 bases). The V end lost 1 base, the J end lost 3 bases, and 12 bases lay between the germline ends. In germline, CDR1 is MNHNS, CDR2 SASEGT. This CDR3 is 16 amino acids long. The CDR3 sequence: CASSEGAGRANEKLFF. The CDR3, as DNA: TGTGCCAGCAGTGAAGGAGCGGGGCGAGCTAATGAAAAACTGTTTTTT.

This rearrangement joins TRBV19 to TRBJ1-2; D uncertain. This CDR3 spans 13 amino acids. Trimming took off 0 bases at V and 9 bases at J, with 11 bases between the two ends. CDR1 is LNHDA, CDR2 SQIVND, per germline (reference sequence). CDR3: CASSIEQRGRYTF. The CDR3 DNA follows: TGTGCCAGTAGTATAGAGCAACGCGGGCGCTACACCTTC.

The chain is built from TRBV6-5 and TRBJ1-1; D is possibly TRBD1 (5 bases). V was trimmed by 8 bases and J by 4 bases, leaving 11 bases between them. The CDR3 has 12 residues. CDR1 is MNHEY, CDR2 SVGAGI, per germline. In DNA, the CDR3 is TGTGCCAGCGCGAGCAGGGCCACTGAAGCTTTCTTT. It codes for CASASRATEAFF.

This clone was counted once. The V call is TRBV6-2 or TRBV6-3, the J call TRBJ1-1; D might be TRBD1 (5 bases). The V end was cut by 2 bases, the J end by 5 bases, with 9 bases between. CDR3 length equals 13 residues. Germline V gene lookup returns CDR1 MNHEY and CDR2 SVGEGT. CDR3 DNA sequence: TGTGCCAGCAGTTACACCCGGGGGACTGAAGCTTTCTTT. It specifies CASSYTRGTEAFF.

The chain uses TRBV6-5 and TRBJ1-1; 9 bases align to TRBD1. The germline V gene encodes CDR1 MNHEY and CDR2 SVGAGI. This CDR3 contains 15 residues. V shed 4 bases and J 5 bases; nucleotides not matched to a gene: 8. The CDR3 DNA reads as TGTGCCAGCAGTTCCCTAGGGACAGGGAGGACTGAAGCTTTCTTT. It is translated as CASSSLGTGRTEAFF.

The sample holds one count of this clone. The CDR3 here is CASSARDRREGTEAFF. In DNA, the CDR3 is TGTGCCAGCAGCGCCCGGGACAGGAGGGAGGGAACTGAAGCTTTCTTT. This chain links TRBV9 with TRBJ1-1; the match to TRBD1 covers 8 bases. The CDR3 is made up of 16 amino acids. V trimming: 3 bases; J trimming: 5 bases; junction bases outside the gene matches: 12. Germline CDR1 reads SGDLS; CDR2 reads YYNGEE.

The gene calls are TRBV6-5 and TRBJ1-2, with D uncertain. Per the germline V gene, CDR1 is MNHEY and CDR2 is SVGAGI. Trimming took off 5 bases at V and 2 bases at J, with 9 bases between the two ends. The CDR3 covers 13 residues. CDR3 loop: CASSHDTNYGYTF. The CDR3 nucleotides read TGTGCCAGCAGTCATGACACAAACTATGGCTACACCTTC.

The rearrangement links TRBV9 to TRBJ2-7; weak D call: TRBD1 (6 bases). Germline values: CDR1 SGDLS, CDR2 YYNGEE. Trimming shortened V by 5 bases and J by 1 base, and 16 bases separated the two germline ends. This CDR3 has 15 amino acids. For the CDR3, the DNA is TGTGCCAGCAGTAGAACAGGGTCAAATTCCTACGAGCAGTACTTC. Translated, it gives CASSRTGSNSYEQYF.